The 21 T cell receptor beta chains below all came from one sample that was sequenced in a study of cytomegalovirus exposure and HLA in healthy donors (dated by TCRdb to 2015 to 2018). The library was prepared using the immunoSEQ multiplex PCR assay. A mixture of 60 forward primers for TCR Vbeta segments and 13 reverse primers for TCR Jbeta segments was used in the multiplex PCR. TCRdb holds this immuneACCESS table with in-frame rearrangements only. Some clones are missing; in checked studies, unresolved V genes explain under half, and the rest has no known cause. Present in this sample are under 170,000 clones, about four fifths of which were seen just once. The top ten clonotypes cover roughly 6% of the sample. Sequencing was performed on PBMCs. Receptors were obtained from a man aged 45-65 years in good health and CMV-seropositive.

The chain employs TRBV6-1 and TRBJ2-7; D may be TRBD1 (5 bases). The length of the CDR3 is 14 residues. The germline V and J ends were trimmed by 1 base and 2 bases, with 9 bases remaining between them. Germline lookup yields CDR1 MNHNS and CDR2 SASEGT. CDR3 loop: CASSEGGFTYEQYF. CDR3 coding DNA: TGTGCCAGCAGTGAAGGGGGCTTTACCTACGAGCAGTACTTC.

The rearrangement joins TRBV5-5 to TRBJ2-1, with 8 bases lining up with TRBD2. Looked up from germline, CDR1 is SGHKS and CDR2 is YYEKEE (reference sequence). The CDR3 totals 16 residues. The junction had 4 bases not matched to a gene; V was cut back by 0 bases and J by 2 bases. The CDR3 DNA reads TGTGCCAGCAGCTTGGCCATTAGCGGGGCCTACAATGAGCAGTTCTTC. Its protein product is CASSLAISGAYNEQFF. Variable domain in full (rest from reference TRBV5-5 and TRBJ2-1): DAGVTQSPTHLIKTRGQQVTLRCSPISGHKSVSWYQQVLGQGPQFIFQYYEKEERGRGNFPDRFSARQFPNYSSELNVNALLLGDSALYLCASSLAISGAYNEQFFGPGTRLTVL.

The rearrangement uses TRBV7-2 and TRBJ1-5, with D hard to call. Germline values: CDR1 SGHTA, CDR2 FQGNSA. The CDR3 covers 16 residues. Trimming took off 1 base at V and 0 bases at J, with 10 bases between the two ends. The CDR3 DNA is TGTGCCAGCAGCTTAGGGTCGGGATATAGCAATCAGCCCCAGCATTTT. It codes for CASSLGSGYSNQPQHF.

The table lists this clone with a count of one. V and J are TRBV30 and TRBJ2-1; D perhaps matches TRBD2 (5 bases). The CDR3 extends over 14 amino acids. Germline values: CDR1 GTSNPN, CDR2 SVGIG (reference sequence). V lost 2 bases and J 8 bases, leaving 16 bases between the germline ends. The chain's CDR3 is CAWSLLGARYEQFF. The CDR3 DNA sequence: TGTGCCTGGAGTCTTTTGGGAGCTAGGTATGAGCAGTTCTTC. Looking up the rest from reference TRBV30 and TRBJ2-1 gives the full variable domain: SQTIHQWPATLVQPVGSPLSLECTVEGTSNPNLYWYRQAAGRGLQLLFYSVGIGQISSEVPQNLSASRPQDRQFILSSKKLLLSDSGFYLCAWSLLGARYEQFFGPGTRLTVL.

The rearrangement uses TRBV11-2 and TRBJ1-5; a weak D match, TRBD1 (5 bases). This CDR3 comprises 15 residues. Between the trimmed V and J ends, which lost 1 base and 7 bases, there was a span of 14 bases. Germline V lookup: CDR1 SGHAT, CDR2 FQNNGV. The CDR3: CASSLAGRGRQPQHF. The CDR3 DNA is TGTGCCAGCAGCTTAGCCGGGCGGGGCCGGCAGCCCCAGCATTTT. Together with reference TRBV11-2 and TRBJ1-5, the CDR3 gives the full variable domain: EAGVAQSPRYKIIEKRQSVAFWCNPISGHATLYWYQQILGQGPKLLIQFQNNGVVDDSQLPKDRFSAERLKGVDSTLKIQPAKLEDSAVYLCASSLAGRGRQPQHFGDGTRLSIL.

The rearrangement uses TRBV7-6 and TRBJ2-1; weak D call: TRBD2 (6 bases). Trimming removed 5 bases from V and 6 bases from J, with 14 bases in between. This CDR3 is 14 amino acids long. Per the germline V gene, CDR1 is SGHVS and CDR2 is FNYEAQ. This chain's CDR3 is CASSPSGTRNEQFF. The CDR3 bases are TGTGCCAGCAGCCCCTCCGGGACTCGCAATGAGCAGTTCTTC.

This chain links TRBV10-1 with TRBJ2-1, with 15 bases identical to TRBD2. V gave up 6 bases and J gave up 8 bases; unmatched junction bases: 2. CDR3 length: 14 amino acids. Germline V gene sequence: CDR1 WNHNN, CDR2 SYGVQD (reference sequence). The CDR3 nucleotides read TGCGCCAGCAGCGGACTAGCGGGAGGGTATGAGCAGTTCTTC. This gives the protein CASSGLAGGYEQFF.

This clone came up once. The V gene is TRBV4-2, the J gene TRBJ2-7, with D tentatively TRBD2 (6 bases). This CDR3 is built from 16 residues. Trimming removed 4 bases at V and 4 bases at J, with 20 bases between. Germline V lookup: CDR1 LGHNA, CDR2 YNFKEQ. The CDR3 region is CASSPGTGDASYEQYF. The CDR3 DNA is TGTGCCAGCAGCCCGGGGACTGGGGACGCTTCATACGAGCAGTACTTC.

The rearrangement joins TRBV6-1 to TRBJ1-2; 8 nucleotides agree with TRBD1. Germline CDR1 reads MNHNS; CDR2 reads SASEGT. The CDR3 sequence is 14 residues long. Germline trimming cut 7 bases from V and 2 bases from J; bases unmatched to any gene: 6. CDR3 bases: TGTGCCAGCACCTTGACAGGGGCAAACTATGGCTACACCTTC. Its protein product is CASTLTGANYGYTF.

The chain is built from TRBV4-1 and TRBJ2-2, with TRBD2 matching over 10 bases. This CDR3 is 17 amino acids long. J was trimmed by 7 bases and V by 0 bases; bases with no gene match: 8. The germline V gene encodes CDR1 MGHRA and CDR2 YSYEKL. The CDR3: CASSQDPLAGVGGELFF. The CDR3 DNA sequence: TGCGCCAGCAGCCAAGATCCCCTAGCGGGAGTTGGCGGGGAGCTGTTTTTT.

This clone was counted only a few times. As DNA, the CDR3 is TGTGCCAGCAGTCCAGGGAATTATCAGCCCCAGCATTTT. Protein sequence: CASSPGNYQPQHF. The rearrangement links TRBV28 to TRBJ1-5; possibly TRBD1 for D (5 bases). V lost 5 bases and J lost 5, with 10 bases in between. This CDR3 is 13 amino acids long. Germline CDR1 and CDR2: MDHEN and SYDVKM.

The chain uses TRBV7-6 and TRBJ2-3; D might be TRBD1 (5 bases). Trimming stripped 0 bases from V and 14 bases from J, with 18 bases between. The CDR3 has 14 residues. Germline V gives CDR1 SGHVS, CDR2 FNYEAQ. The CDR3 protein is CASSLAGAPSARYF. The CDR3 coding sequence is TGTGCCAGCAGCTTAGCAGGGGCCCCCTCAGCGCGGTATTTT.

This clone was picked up one time. This chain connects TRBV4-1 to TRBJ2-5; the D gene is possibly TRBD2 (5 bases). The CDR3 length is 18 residues. CDR1 and CDR2 (germline): MGHRA, YSYEKL. V lost 5 bases and J lost 5, with 27 bases in between. The CDR3, as DNA: TGCGCCAGCAGCGTCAGCTGGACTTTCATAGAATCGTGGGAGACCCAGTACTTC. Its protein is CASSVSWTFIESWETQYF.

This clone was detected only once. The V call is TRBV7-9, the J call TRBJ2-3, with 12 bases lining up with TRBD2. After removal of 5 bases from V and 2 bases from J, the junction contained 2 bases not matched to a gene. CDR1 is SEHNR, CDR2 FQNEAQ, per germline (reference sequence). The CDR3 runs 15 residues. Here the CDR3 DNA reads TGTGCCAGCAGCAGGACTAGCGGGGACACAGATACGCAGTATTTT. This encodes CASSRTSGDTDTQYF. Together with reference TRBV7-9 and TRBJ2-3, the CDR3 gives the full variable domain: DTGVSQNPRHKITKRGQNVTFRCDPISEHNRLYWYRQTLGQGPEFLTYFQNEAQLEKSRLLSDRFSAERPKGSFSTLEIQRTEQGDSAMYLCASSRTSGDTDTQYFGPGTRLTVL.

The V call is TRBV5-1, the J call TRBJ2-7; 7 bases line up with TRBD1. The germline V gene encodes CDR1 SGHRS and CDR2 YFSETQ. The CDR3 is 13 amino acids. V lost 4 bases, J lost 7 bases, and 8 bases stayed unmatched. The CDR3 DNA reads as TGCGCCAGCAGCGAACAGGGGTTGGGGGAGCAGTACTTC. This codes for CASSEQGLGEQYF. Looking up the rest from reference TRBV5-1 and TRBJ2-7 gives the full variable domain: KAGVTQTPRYLIKTRGQQVTLSCSPISGHRSVSWYQQTPGQGLQFLFEYFSETQRNKGNFPGRFSGRQFSNSRSEMNVSTLELGDSALYLCASSEQGLGEQYFGPGTRLTVT.

This clone has only one observation. The chain combines TRBV1 with TRBJ2-7; the table's D call of TRBD1 was not tested on the DNA. TRBV1 has pseudogene status. The CDR3 consists of 17 residues. CDR3 sequence: CTSSQKPDLQGTYEQYF. CDR3 in DNA: TGCACCAGCAGCCAAAAACCCGATCTGCAGGGTACCTACGAGCAGTACTTC.

The chain couples TRBV9 to TRBJ1-1; D uncertain. The germline V gene encodes CDR1 SGDLS and CDR2 YYNGEE. The CDR3 consists of 11 residues. V lost 8 bases and J lost 4, with 9 bases in between. CDR3 region: CARSQPTEAFF. The CDR3 DNA reads as TGTGCCAGGTCACAACCCACTGAAGCTTTCTTT.

This chain links TRBV9 with TRBJ2-2; TRBD2 agrees at 16 bases. Unmatched junction bases numbered 6, after V lost 4 bases and J lost 0 bases. The CDR3 totals 19 residues. Germline V gene sequence: CDR1 SGDLS, CDR2 YYNGEE. CDR3: CASSPEGLAGGSNTGELFF. The CDR3 DNA sequence: TGTGCCAGCAGCCCGGAGGGACTAGCGGGAGGGTCGAACACCGGGGAGCTGTTTTTT.

The rearrangement uses TRBV29-1 and TRBJ2-2; tentative D call: TRBD1 (6 bases). CDR1 SQVTM and CDR2 ANQGSEA come from the germline V gene. Between the trimmed V and J ends, which lost 0 bases and 5 bases, there was a span of 13 bases. The CDR3 loop spans 15 amino acids. The CDR3 is CSVEDSQGGTGELFF. The CDR3 DNA reads TGCAGCGTTGAAGACTCACAGGGTGGGACCGGGGAGCTGTTTTTT.

This chain connects TRBV6-5 to TRBJ2-1; TRBD2 matches at 12 bases. The CDR3 length is 13 residues. V gave up 6 bases and J gave up 6 bases; unmatched junction bases: 0. CDR1 and CDR2 (germline): MNHEY, SVGAGI. In nucleotides, the CDR3 is TGTGCCAGCAGACTAGCGGGAGGCAATGAGCAGTTCTTC. Protein: CASRLAGGNEQFF.

The table lists this clone with a few counts. The chain couples TRBV11-2 to TRBJ1-2; D ambiguous. This CDR3 is built from 14 residues. Trimming removed 5 bases from V and 8 bases from J, with 18 bases in between. From germline, CDR1 is SGHAT and CDR2 FQNNGV. For the CDR3, the DNA is TGTGCCAGCAGCCTCGTTTCGAGGGAGCAAGGCTACACCTTC. This encodes CASSLVSREQGYTF.